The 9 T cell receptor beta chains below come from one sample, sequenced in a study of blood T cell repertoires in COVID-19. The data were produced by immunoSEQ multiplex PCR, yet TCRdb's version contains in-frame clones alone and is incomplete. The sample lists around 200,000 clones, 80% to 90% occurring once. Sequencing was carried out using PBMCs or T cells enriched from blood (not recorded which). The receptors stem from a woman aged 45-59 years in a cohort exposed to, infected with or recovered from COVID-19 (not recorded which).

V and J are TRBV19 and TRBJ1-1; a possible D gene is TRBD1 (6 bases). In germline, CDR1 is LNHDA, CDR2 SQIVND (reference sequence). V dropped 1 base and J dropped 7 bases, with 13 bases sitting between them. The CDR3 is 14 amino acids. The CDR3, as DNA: TGTGCCAGTAGTATAGGGCAGGGGATGGATGAAGCTTTCTTT. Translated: CASSIGQGMDEAFF.

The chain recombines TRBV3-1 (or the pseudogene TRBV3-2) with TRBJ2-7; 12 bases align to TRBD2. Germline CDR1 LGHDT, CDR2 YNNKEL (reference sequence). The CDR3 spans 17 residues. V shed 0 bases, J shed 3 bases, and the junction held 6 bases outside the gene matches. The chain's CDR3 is CASSQEGGLAGYYEQYF. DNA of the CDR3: TGTGCCAGCAGCCAAGAGGGTGGACTAGCGGGGTACTACGAGCAGTACTTC.

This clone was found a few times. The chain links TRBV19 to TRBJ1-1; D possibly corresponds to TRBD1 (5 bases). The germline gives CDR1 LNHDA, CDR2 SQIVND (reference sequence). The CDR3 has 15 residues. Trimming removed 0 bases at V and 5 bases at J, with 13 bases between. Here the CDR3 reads CASSIEGEGRTEAFF. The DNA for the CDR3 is TGTGCCAGTAGTATAGAAGGGGAGGGAAGGACTGAAGCTTTCTTT.

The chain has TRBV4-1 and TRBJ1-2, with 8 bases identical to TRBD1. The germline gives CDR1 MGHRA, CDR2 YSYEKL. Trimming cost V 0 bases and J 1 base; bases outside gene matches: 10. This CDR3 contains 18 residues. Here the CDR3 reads CASSQDFDRQGNNYGYTF. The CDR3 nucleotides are TGCGCCAGCAGCCAAGATTTCGACCGACAGGGGAATAACTATGGCTACACCTTC.

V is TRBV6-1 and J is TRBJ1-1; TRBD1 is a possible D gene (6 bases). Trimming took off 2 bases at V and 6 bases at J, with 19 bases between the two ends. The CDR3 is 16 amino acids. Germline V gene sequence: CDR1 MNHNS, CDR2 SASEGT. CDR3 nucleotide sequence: TGTGCCAGCAGTGAAACGAGGCTGGTCGGGGGGCCTGAAGCTTTCTTT. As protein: CASSETRLVGGPEAFF.

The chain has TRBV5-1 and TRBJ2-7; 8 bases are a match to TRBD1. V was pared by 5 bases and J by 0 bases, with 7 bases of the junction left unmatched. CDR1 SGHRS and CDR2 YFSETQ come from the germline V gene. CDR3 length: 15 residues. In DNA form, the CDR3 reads TGCGCCAGCAGGAAGGGACAGGACAGCTCCTACGAGCAGTACTTC. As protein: CASRKGQDSSYEQYF. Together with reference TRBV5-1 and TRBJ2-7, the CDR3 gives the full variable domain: KAGVTQTPRYLIKTRGQQVTLSCSPISGHRSVSWYQQTPGQGLQFLFEYFSETQRNKGNFPGRFSGRQFSNSRSEMNVSTLELGDSALYLCASRKGQDSSYEQYFGPGTRLTVT.

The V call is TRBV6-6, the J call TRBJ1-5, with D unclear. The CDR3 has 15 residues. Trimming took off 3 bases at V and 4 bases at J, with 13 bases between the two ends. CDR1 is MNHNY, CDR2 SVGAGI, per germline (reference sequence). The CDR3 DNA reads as TGTGCCAGCAGTTATCTCGCGTCGGGAAATCAGCCCCAGCATTTT. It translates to CASSYLASGNQPQHF.

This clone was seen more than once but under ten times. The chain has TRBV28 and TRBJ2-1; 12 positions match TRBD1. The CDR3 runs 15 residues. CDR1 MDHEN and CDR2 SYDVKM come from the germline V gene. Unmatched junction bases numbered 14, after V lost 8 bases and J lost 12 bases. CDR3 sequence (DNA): TGTGCCAGCTCCCCCGCGGGACAGGGGGCCAGGGGGCAGTTCTTC. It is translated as CASSPAGQGARGQFF.

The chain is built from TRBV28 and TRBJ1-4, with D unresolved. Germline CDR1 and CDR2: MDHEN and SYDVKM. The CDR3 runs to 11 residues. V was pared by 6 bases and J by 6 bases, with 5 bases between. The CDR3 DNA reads TGTGCCAGCAGCCGTTATGAAAAACTGTTTTTT. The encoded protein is CASSRYEKLFF. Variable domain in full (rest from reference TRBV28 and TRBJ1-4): DVKVTQSSRYLVKRTGEKVFLECVQDMDHENMFWYRQDPGLGLRLIYFSYDVKMKEKGDIPEGYSVSREKKERFSLILESASTNQTSMYLCASSRYEKLFFGSGTQLSVL.